This passage covers 14 T cell receptor beta chains from one sample sequenced in a study of Tregs in tolerant kidney transplant recipients. This table comes from immunoSEQ multiplex PCR, and its TCRdb copy is limited to in-frame clones, with some not included. This table has tens of thousands of clones, approximately 94% appearing once. The source material was CD8+ T cells from blood. The origin of the receptors is a human donor in good health.

The chain recombines TRBV13 with TRBJ2-2; D call uncertain. The CDR3 has 15 amino acids. V shed 0 bases and J shed 1 base, with 6 bases lying between them. Germline V gene lookup returns CDR1 PRHDT and CDR2 FYEKMQ (reference sequence). CDR3 protein: CASSLGHLNTGELFF. The CDR3 DNA follows: TGTGCCAGCAGCTTAGGCCACCTGAACACCGGGGAGCTGTTTTTT.

This chain uses TRBV27 with TRBJ2-7, with 9 bases matching TRBD1. Germline V CDR1 and CDR2: MNHEY, SMNVEV (reference sequence). This CDR3 is 16 amino acids long. V was clipped by 0 bases and J by 6 bases; unmatched bases: 9. The CDR3 coding sequence is TGTGCCAGCAGTTTATCTTACCGTGGACAGGGGAGCGAGCAGTACTTC. Translated, it gives CASSLSYRGQGSEQYF.

The chain carries TRBV4-1 and TRBJ2-7; 7 bases align to TRBD2. Germline V gene data show CDR1 as MGHRA and CDR2 as YSYEKL. J gave up 7 bases and V 4 bases, and 16 bases lay outside the gene matches. The CDR3 has 16 residues. This CDR3 reads CASSRPRAGETREQYF. CDR3 sequence (DNA): TGCGCCAGCAGCCGCCCCCGGGCGGGGGAAACGAGAGAGCAGTACTTC.

The chain combines TRBV7-9 with TRBJ1-1; D may be TRBD1 (5 bases). V gave up 4 bases and J gave up 1 base, with 22 bases separating them. This CDR3 region has 18 residues. Germline V gene lookup returns CDR1 SEHNR and CDR2 FQNEAQ (reference sequence). The CDR3 DNA follows: TGTGCCAGCAGCTCCCCCCGCTTGGAGAGAGGGACGAACACTGAAGCTTTCTTT. It translates to CASSSPRLERGTNTEAFF.

The CDR3 DNA follows: TGCGCCAGCAGCCAGGTCCGGGGGGGTGGCCCTGAGCAGTTCTTC. Protein: CASSQVRGGGPEQFF. This sequence joins TRBV4-1 and TRBJ2-1, with 8 nucleotides matching TRBD2. The CDR3 totals 15 residues. The germline CDR1 and CDR2 sequences are MGHRA and YSYEKL. V lost 3 bases, J lost 9 bases, and 10 bases stayed unmatched.

The V gene is TRBV7-8, the J gene TRBJ2-1; TRBD2 matches at 12 bases. Germline CDR1 SGHVS, CDR2 FQNEAQ. The CDR3 is 15 amino acids. After removal of 4 bases from V and 7 bases from J, the junction contained 5 bases not matched to a gene. This chain's CDR3 is CASSSLAGGRNEQFF. CDR3 nucleotide sequence: TGTGCCAGCAGCTCCCTAGCGGGGGGGCGTAATGAGCAGTTCTTC.

The chain couples TRBV14 to TRBJ2-1, with 7 bases lining up with TRBD2. Looked up from germline, CDR1 is SGHDN and CDR2 is FVKESK. The CDR3 has 17 residues. V lost 4 bases to trimming and J lost 1 base; unmatched junction nucleotides: 10. Written as DNA, the CDR3 is TGTGCCAGCAGCCCCGACCTGCGGGGGAGGTCCTACAATGAGCAGTTCTTC. This gives the protein CASSPDLRGRSYNEQFF.

In this sample, this clone turned up once. Other DNA sequences of this sample code for an identical CDR3. CDR3 in DNA: TGTGCCAGCAGTTTTACCGGGGACACCGGGGAGCTGTTTTTT. It yields the protein CASSFTGDTGELFF. This chain connects TRBV27 to TRBJ2-2, with a weak D call TRBD2 (5 bases). V was shortened by 3 bases and J by 3 bases, with 8 bases between the two germline ends. There are 14 residues in the CDR3. CDR1 and CDR2 (germline): MNHEY, SMNVEV (reference sequence).

The V and J genes are TRBV5-1 and TRBJ2-1, with 10 bases aligning to TRBD2. The CDR3 runs to 14 residues. Germline-derived CDR1 and CDR2 are SGHRS and YFSETQ. The ends lost 5 bases at V and 2 bases at J; junction bases unmatched: 1. The CDR3 reads CASRSGGAYNEQFF. The CDR3 DNA reads TGCGCCAGCAGAAGCGGGGGGGCCTACAATGAGCAGTTCTTC. The full variable domain, its missing parts supplied by reference TRBV5-1 and TRBJ2-1, is KAGVTQTPRYLIKTRGQQVTLSCSPISGHRSVSWYQQTPGQGLQFLFEYFSETQRNKGNFPGRFSGRQFSNSRSEMNVSTLELGDSALYLCASRSGGAYNEQFFGPGTRLTVL.

This chain links TRBV30 with TRBJ1-4; 11 nucleotides agree with TRBD1. The CDR3 sequence is 16 residues long. The ends lost 2 bases at V and 4 bases at J; junction bases unmatched: 6. Germline CDR1 and CDR2: GTSNPN and SVGIG (reference sequence). CDR3 loop: CAWSPDRGRDNEKLFF. CDR3 nucleotides: TGTGCCTGGAGTCCGGACAGGGGGCGAGATAATGAAAAACTGTTTTTT.

This chain joins TRBV27 and TRBJ2-5; the match to TRBD1 covers 8 bases. With 6 bases clipped from V and 4 bases from J, the junction kept 10 bases outside the gene matches. The CDR3 sequence is 15 residues long. Germline CDR1 and CDR2: MNHEY and SMNVEV (reference sequence). The CDR3 loop is CASSQWTGTLETQYF. In DNA form, the CDR3 reads TGTGCCAGCAGCCAATGGACAGGGACGTTAGAGACCCAGTACTTC.

V usage is TRBV4-1 and J usage is TRBJ1-6; TRBD1 matches 11 bases. Germline V gene lookup returns CDR1 MGHRA and CDR2 YSYEKL. The CDR3 contains 14 residues. V trimming: 4 bases; J trimming: 9 bases; junction bases outside the gene matches: 2. CDR3 in DNA: TGCGCCAGCAGCCCCGGACAGGGGGCTTCACCCCTCCACTTT. Encoded protein: CASSPGQGASPLHF.

This clone was seen just once. The chain uses TRBV13 and TRBJ2-4; no clear D gene. The CDR3 is made up of 13 amino acids. V was trimmed by 5 bases and J by 7 bases, leaving 12 bases between them. Germline V gene lookup returns CDR1 PRHDT and CDR2 FYEKMQ (reference sequence). CDR3 protein: CASSAPTGNIQYF. CDR3 DNA sequence: TGTGCCAGCAGCGCTCCAACCGGGAACATTCAGTACTTC.

The chain links TRBV6-4 to TRBJ2-1; D possibly matches TRBD1 or TRBD2 (5 bases each). Germline-derived CDR1 and CDR2 are MRHNA and SNTAGT. V lost 4 bases to trimming and J lost 5 bases, with 15 bases between them. This CDR3 spans 15 amino acids. The CDR3 nucleotides are TGTGCCAGCAGTGGAGGGGCCAGACCACACAATGAGCAGTTCTTC. Amino acids: CASSGGARPHNEQFF.